The sequence of this T cell receptor (beta chain) was determined in a study of blood T cells in healthy people across ages. The table lists this clonotype with many counts. Through a sample-barcoded 5' primer and a J-beta primer mix, a second PCR was run for about 7 to 12 cycles. The template-switch adaptor, which had 12 random nucleotides, put a tag on each cDNA molecule. TCRdb recomputed calls from the 5' RACE reads with MiXCR, one row per CDR3 protein. The table has approximately 800,000 distinct CDR3 sequences, around 62% seen once. The CDR3 is 15 residues long. Trimming shortened V by 0 bases and J by 5 bases, and 16 bases separated the two germline ends. CDR1 and CDR2 (germline): DFQATT, SNEGSKA (reference sequence). Ranging in age from about 6 to 100, the donors were healthy Caucasian individuals from Russia.

The V gene is TRBV20-1, the J gene TRBJ2-5; D is tentatively TRBD1 or TRBD2 (5 bases each). This clonotype originated in a man under 40 in good health. Sequenced input: blood. CDR3 loop: CSAREATGAGETQYF. The CDR3 coding sequence is TGCAGTGCTAGAGAAGCAACCGGGGCCGGGGAGACCCAGTACTTC.